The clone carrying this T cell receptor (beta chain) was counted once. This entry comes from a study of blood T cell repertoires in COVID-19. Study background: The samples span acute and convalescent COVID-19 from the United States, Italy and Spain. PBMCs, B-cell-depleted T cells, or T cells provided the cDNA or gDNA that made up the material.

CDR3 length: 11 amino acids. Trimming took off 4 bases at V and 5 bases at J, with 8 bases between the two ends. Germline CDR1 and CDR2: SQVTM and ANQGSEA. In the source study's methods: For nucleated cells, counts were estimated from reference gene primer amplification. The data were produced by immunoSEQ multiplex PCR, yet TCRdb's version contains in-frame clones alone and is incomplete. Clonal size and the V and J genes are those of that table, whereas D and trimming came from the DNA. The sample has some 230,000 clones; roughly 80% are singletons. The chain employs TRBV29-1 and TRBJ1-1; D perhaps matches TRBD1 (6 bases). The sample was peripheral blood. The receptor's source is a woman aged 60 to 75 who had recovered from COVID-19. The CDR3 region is CSVGTATEAFF. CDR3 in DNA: TGCAGCGTTGGGACAGCGACTGAAGCTTTCTTT.